The present TCR beta chain was sequenced within a study of post-analysis software for immune sequencing data. In the case of this clonotype: Antigen: not known.

Findings and caveats of the study: Controls showed lower frequencies than patients for five TRBV segments, and TRBV5-6, TRBV5-1 and TRBV20-1 were among these.

The TCR beta cDNA libraries contained unique molecular identifiers. TCRdb analysed the PCR reads with MiXCR anew, one entry per CDR3 protein. The sample lists roughly 400,000 distinct CDR3 sequences, 39% occurring once. V gave up 8 bases and J gave up 7 bases, with 15 bases separating them. Germline CDR1 MGHDK, CDR2 SYGVNS. The CDR3 covers 13 residues. Sequenced: blood. The genes are TRBV25-1 and TRBJ2-1; possibly TRBD1 or TRBD2 for D (6 bases each). This receptor was identified in a girl aged 2 to 9 with multiple sclerosis. CDR3 DNA: TGTGCCAGCGCTGAAGGGGGGAGGAATGAGCAGTTCTTC. Translated: CASAEGGRNEQFF.